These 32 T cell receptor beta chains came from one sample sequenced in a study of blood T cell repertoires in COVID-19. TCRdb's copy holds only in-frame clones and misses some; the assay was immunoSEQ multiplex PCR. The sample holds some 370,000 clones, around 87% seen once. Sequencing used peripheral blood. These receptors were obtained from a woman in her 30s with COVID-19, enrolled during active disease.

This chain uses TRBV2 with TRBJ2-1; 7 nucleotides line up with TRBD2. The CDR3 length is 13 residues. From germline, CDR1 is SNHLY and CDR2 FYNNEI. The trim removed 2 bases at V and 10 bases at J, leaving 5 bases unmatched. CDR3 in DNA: TGTGCCAGCAGTGAACGGGGGGTGTGGGAGCAGTTCTTC. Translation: CASSERGVWEQFF. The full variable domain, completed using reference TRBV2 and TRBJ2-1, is EPEVTQTPSHQVTQMGQEVILRCVPISNHLYFYWYRQILGQKVEFLVSFYNNEISEKSEIFDDQFSVERPDGSNFTLKIRSTKLEDSAMYFCASSERGVWEQFFGPGTRLTVL.

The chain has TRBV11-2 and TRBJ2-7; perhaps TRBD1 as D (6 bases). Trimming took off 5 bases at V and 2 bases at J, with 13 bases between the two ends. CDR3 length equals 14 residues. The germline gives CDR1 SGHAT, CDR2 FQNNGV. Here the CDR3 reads CASSPAGQTYEQYF. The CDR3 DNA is TGTGCCAGCAGCCCAGCAGGACAGACCTACGAGCAGTACTTC.

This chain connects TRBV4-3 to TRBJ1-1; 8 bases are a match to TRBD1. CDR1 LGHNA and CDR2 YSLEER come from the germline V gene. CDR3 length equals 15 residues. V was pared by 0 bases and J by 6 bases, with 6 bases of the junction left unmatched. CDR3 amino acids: CASSQDLDRVAEAFF. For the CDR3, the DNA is TGCGCCAGCAGCCAAGATCTGGACAGGGTCGCTGAAGCTTTCTTT.

DNA for the CDR3: TGTGCCAGCAGCCCGAGGACTAGCGGGAGTTCAAATACGCAGTATTTT. Its translation: CASSPRTSGSSNTQYF. The chain employs TRBV7-8 and TRBJ2-3, with 13 nucleotides matching TRBD2. V trimming: 5 bases; J trimming: 7 bases; junction bases outside the gene matches: 9. This CDR3 has 16 residues. Germline V gene sequence: CDR1 SGHVS, CDR2 FQNEAQ.

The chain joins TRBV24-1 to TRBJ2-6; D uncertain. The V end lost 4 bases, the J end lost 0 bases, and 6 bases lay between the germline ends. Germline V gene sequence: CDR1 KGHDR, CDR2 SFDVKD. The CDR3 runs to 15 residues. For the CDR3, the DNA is TGTGCCACCAGTGACCTAAACTCTGGGGCCAACGTCCTGACTTTC. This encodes CATSDLNSGANVLTF.

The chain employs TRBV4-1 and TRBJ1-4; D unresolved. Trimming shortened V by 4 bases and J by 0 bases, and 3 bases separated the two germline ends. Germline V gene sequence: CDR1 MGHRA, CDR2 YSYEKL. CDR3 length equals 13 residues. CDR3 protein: CASSLATNEKLFF. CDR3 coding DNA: TGCGCCAGCAGCCTAGCAACTAATGAAAAACTGTTTTTT.

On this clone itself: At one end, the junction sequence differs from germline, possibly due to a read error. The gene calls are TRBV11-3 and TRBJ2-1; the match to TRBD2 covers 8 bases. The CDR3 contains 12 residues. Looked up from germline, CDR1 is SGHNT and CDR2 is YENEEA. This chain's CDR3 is CASSLKAGAPLF. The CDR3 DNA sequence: TGTGCCAGCAGTTTAAAAGCGGGAGCTCCGCTCTTC.

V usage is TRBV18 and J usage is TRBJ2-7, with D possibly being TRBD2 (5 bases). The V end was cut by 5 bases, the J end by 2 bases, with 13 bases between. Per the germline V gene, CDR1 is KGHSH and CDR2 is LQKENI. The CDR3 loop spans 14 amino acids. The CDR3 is CASSVVASPYEQYF. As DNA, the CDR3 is TGTGCCAGCTCAGTCGTAGCGTCCCCCTACGAGCAGTACTTC.

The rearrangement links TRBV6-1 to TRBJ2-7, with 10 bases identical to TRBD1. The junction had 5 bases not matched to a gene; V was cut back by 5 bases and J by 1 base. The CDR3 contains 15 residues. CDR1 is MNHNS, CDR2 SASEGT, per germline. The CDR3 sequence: CASSWGQGYSYEQYF. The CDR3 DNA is TGTGCCAGCAGTTGGGGACAGGGGTATTCCTACGAGCAGTACTTC.

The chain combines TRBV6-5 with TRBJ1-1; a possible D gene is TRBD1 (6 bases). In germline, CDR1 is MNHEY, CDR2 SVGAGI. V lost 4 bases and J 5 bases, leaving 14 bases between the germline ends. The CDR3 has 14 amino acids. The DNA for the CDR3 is TGTGCCAGCAGTTTAACAGGGCGTCGGACTGAAGCTTTCTTT. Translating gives CASSLTGRRTEAFF.

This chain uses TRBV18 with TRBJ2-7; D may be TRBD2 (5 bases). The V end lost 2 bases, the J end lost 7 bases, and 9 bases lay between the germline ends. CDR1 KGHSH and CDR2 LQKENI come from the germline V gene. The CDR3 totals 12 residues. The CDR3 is CASSPVTREQYF. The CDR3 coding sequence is TGTGCCAGCTCACCAGTAACTAGAGAGCAGTACTTC.

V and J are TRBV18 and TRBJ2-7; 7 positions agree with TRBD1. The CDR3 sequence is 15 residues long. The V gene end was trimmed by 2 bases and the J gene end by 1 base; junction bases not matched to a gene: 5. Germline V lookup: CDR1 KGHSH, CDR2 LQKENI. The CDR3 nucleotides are TGTGCCAGCTCACCAGAGACAGGGCTATCCTACGAGCAGTACTTC. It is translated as CASSPETGLSYEQYF.

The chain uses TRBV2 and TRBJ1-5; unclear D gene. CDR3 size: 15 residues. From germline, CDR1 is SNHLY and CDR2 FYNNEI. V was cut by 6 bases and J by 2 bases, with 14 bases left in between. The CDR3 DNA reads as TGTGCCAGCAGCCCGGGGTCAGTTGGCAATCAGCCCCAGCATTTT. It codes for CASSPGSVGNQPQHF.

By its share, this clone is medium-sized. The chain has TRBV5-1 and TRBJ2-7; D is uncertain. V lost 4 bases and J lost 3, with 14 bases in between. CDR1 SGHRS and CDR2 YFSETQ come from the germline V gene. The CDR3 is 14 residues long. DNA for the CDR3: TGCGCCAGCAGCCCCGCGGCCTCCTACTACGAGCAGTACTTC. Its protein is CASSPAASYYEQYF. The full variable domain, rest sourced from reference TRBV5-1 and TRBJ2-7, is KAGVTQTPRYLIKTRGQQVTLSCSPISGHRSVSWYQQTPGQGLQFLFEYFSETQRNKGNFPGRFSGRQFSNSRSEMNVSTLELGDSALYLCASSPAASYYEQYFGPGTRLTVT.

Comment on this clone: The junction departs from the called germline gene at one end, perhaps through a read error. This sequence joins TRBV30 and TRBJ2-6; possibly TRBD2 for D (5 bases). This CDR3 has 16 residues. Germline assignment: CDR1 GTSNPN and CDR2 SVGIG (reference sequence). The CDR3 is CAWSFGLGSEANVLTF. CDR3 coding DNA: TGTGCCTGGAGTTTCGGACTGGGATCTGAGGCCAACGTCCTGACTTTC. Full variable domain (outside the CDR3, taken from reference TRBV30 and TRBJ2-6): SQTIHQWPATLVQPVGSPLSLECTVEGTSNPNLYWYRQAAGRGLQLLFYSVGIGQISSEVPQNLSASRPQDRQFILSSKKLLLSDSGFYLCAWSFGLGSEANVLTFGAGSRLTVL.

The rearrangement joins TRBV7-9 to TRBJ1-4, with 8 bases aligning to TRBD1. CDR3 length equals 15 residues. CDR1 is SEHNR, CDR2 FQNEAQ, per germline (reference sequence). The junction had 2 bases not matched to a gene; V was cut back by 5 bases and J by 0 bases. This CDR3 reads CASSKDRATNEKLFF. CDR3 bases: TGTGCCAGCAGCAAGGACAGGGCAACTAATGAAAAACTGTTTTTT. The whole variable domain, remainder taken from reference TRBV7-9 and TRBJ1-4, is DTGVSQNPRHKITKRGQNVTFRCDPISEHNRLYWYRQTLGQGPEFLTYFQNEAQLEKSRLLSDRFSAERPKGSFSTLEIQRTEQGDSAMYLCASSKDRATNEKLFFGSGTQLSVL.

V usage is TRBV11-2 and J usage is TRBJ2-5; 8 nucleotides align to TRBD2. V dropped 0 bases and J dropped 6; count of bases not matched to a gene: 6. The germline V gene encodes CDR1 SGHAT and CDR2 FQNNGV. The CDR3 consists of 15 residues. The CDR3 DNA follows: TGTGCCAGCAGCTTAGACGGGAGGGCCTGGAAGACCCAGTACTTC. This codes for CASSLDGRAWKTQYF.

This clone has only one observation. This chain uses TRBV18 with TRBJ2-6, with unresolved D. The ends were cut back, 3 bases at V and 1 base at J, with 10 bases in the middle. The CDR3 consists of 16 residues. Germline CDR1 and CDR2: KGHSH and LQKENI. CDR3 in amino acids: CASSPRPGSGANVLTF. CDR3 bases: TGTGCCAGCTCACCGCGTCCCGGTTCTGGGGCCAACGTCCTGACTTTC.

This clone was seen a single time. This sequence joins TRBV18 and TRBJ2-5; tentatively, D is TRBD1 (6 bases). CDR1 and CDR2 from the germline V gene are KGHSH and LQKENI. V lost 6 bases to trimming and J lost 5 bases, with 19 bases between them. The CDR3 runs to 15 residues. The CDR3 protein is CASSPQQGRVETQYF. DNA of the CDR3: TGTGCCAGCTCGCCGCAACAGGGTCGGGTGGAGACCCAGTACTTC.

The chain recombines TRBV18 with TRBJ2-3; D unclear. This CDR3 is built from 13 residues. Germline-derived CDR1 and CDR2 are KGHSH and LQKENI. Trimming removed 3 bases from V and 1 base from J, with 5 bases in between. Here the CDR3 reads CASSPTGTDTQYF. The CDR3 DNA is TGTGCCAGCTCACCTACAGGCACAGATACGCAGTATTTT. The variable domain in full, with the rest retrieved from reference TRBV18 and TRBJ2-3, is NAGVMQNPRHLVRRRGQEARLRCSPMKGHSHVYWYRQLPEEGLKFMVYLQKENIIDESGMPKERFSAEFPKEGPSILRIQQVVRGDSAAYFCASSPTGTDTQYFGPGTRLTVL.

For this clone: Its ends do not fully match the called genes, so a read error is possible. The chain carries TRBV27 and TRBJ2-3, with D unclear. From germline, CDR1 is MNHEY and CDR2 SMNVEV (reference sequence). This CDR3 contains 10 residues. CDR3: CASSLTDWDF. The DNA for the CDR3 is TGTGCCAGCAGTTTAACCGACTGGGATTTT.

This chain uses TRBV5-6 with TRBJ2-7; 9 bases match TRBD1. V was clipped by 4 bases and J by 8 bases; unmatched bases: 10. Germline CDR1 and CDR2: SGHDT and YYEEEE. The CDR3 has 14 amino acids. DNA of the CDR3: TGTGCCAGCAGCCCCCGGGACAGGGTTTTCAAGCAGTACTTC. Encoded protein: CASSPRDRVFKQYF.

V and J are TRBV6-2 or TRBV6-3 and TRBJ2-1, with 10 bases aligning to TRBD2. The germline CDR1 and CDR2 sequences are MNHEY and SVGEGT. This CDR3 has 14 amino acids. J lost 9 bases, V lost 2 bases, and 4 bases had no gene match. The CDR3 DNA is TGTGCCAGCAGTTACCCCGGGACTAGCGTTGAGCAGTTCTTC. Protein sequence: CASSYPGTSVEQFF.

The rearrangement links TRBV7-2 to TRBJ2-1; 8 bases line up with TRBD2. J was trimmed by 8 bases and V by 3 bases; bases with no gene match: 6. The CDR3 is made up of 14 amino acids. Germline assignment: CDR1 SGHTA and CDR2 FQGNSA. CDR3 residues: CASSFSGLEDEQFF. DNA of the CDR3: TGTGCCAGCAGCTTCTCGGGACTAGAGGATGAGCAGTTCTTC.

The CDR3 sequence: CASSVERSSGAYEQYF. The CDR3 region has the DNA TGTGCCAGCAGCGTAGAACGGTCTAGCGGGGCCTACGAGCAGTACTTC. The chain links TRBV9 to TRBJ2-7; 9 positions agree with TRBD2. The CDR3 contains 16 residues. With V trimmed by 0 bases and J by 2 bases, 6 bases remained unmatched. CDR1 and CDR2 from the germline V gene are SGDLS and YYNGEE.

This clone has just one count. The CDR3 reads CASNLYGGRTDTQYF. CDR3 coding DNA: TGCGCCAGCAACCTCTATGGCGGGAGAACAGATACGCAGTATTTT. The chain is built from TRBV5-1 and TRBJ2-3; 7 nucleotides match TRBD2. Germline V gene sequence: CDR1 SGHRS, CDR2 YFSETQ. Trimming removed 6 bases from V and 3 bases from J; junction bases left unmatched: 10. This CDR3 region has 15 residues.

The CDR3 region has the DNA TGTGCCAGCAGCAGCAGACAGGGGGCTAGGACCGGGGAGCTGTTTTTT. Amino acids: CASSSRQGARTGELFF. The chain is built from TRBV7-2 and TRBJ2-2; TRBD1 aligns across 10 bases. Germline CDR1 and CDR2: SGHTA and FQGNSA. V was pared by 5 bases and J by 5 bases, with 8 bases of the junction left unmatched. The CDR3 totals 16 residues.

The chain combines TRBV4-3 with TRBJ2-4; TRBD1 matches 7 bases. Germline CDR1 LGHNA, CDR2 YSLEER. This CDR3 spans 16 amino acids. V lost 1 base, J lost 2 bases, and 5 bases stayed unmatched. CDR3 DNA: TGCGCCAGCAGCCAAGGCCCGACAGGGACCAAAAACATTCAGTACTTC. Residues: CASSQGPTGTKNIQYF.

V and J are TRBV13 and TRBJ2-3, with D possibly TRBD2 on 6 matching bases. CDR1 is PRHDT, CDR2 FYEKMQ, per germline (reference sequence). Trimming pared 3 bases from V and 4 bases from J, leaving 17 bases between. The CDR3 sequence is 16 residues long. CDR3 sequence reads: CASSFDGGNPADTQYF. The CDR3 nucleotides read TGTGCCAGCAGCTTTGATGGGGGGAATCCTGCAGATACGCAGTATTTT.

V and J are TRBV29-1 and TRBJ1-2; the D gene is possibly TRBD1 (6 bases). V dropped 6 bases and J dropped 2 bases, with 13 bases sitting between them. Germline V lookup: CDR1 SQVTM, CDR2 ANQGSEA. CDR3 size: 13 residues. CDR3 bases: TGCAGCGTGGGCGACAGGAGGAACTATGGCTACACCTTC. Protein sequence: CSVGDRRNYGYTF.

The CDR3 region is CASPQGRRGNTGELFF. The CDR3 coding sequence is TGTGCCAGCCCCCAGGGTCGCAGGGGGAACACCGGGGAGCTGTTTTTT. V is TRBV7-9 and J is TRBJ2-2; a weak D match, TRBD1 (6 bases). Germline V gene sequence: CDR1 SEHNR, CDR2 FQNEAQ (reference sequence). This CDR3 contains 16 residues. V was pared by 8 bases and J by 1 base, with 17 bases between.

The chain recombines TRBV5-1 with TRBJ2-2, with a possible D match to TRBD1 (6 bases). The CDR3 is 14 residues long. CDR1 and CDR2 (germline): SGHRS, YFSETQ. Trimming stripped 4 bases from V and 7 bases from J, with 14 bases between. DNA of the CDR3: TGCGCCAGCAGCGTTTTCAGGGGTGTCGGGGAGCTGTTTTTT. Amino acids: CASSVFRGVGELFF.